The 15 T cell receptor beta chains listed next were all sequenced from one sample in a study of blood T cell repertoires in COVID-19. Libraries were prepared by immunoSEQ multiplex PCR; TCRdb keeps only in-frame clonotypes and omits some of them. The sample yields some 150,000 clones, roughly 87% seen once. The sequenced material came from peripheral blood. These receptors were taken from a human donor in a cohort sampled during active COVID-19.

The chain recombines TRBV9 with TRBJ2-7, with 8 bases identical to TRBD1. This CDR3 region has 15 residues. V lost 2 bases and J lost 2; bases outside the gene matches: 6. Germline lookup yields CDR1 SGDLS and CDR2 YYNGEE. The CDR3 loop is CASSVGTGSTYEQYF. For the CDR3, the DNA is TGTGCCAGCAGCGTCGGGACAGGCAGCACCTACGAGCAGTACTTC. Together with reference TRBV9 and TRBJ2-7, the CDR3 gives the full variable domain: DSGVTQTPKHLITATGQRVTLRCSPRSGDLSVYWYQQSLDQGLQFLIQYYNGEERAKGNILERFSAQQFPDLHSELNLSSLELGDSALYFCASSVGTGSTYEQYFGPGTRLTVT.

The genes are TRBV6-5 and TRBJ2-7; 7 nucleotides line up with TRBD2. V gave up 6 bases and J gave up 5 bases; unmatched junction bases: 13. Germline CDR1 MNHEY, CDR2 SVGAGI. CDR3 size: 15 residues. The CDR3 reads CASSQSGEGFNEQYF. In nucleotides, the CDR3 is TGTGCCAGCAGCCAGTCGGGGGAGGGTTTCAACGAGCAGTACTTC.

The chain uses TRBV5-1 and TRBJ1-2; TRBD1 matches at 7 bases. Germline CDR1 SGHRS, CDR2 YFSETQ. The CDR3 spans 17 residues. The V gene end was trimmed by 3 bases and the J gene end by 0 bases; junction bases not matched to a gene: 11. CDR3 amino acids: CASSSTFGTVPNYGYTF. CDR3 DNA: TGCGCCAGCAGCTCCACCTTTGGGACAGTCCCTAACTATGGCTACACCTTC.

This sequence joins TRBV5-1 and TRBJ1-1; no clear D gene. The V end was cut by 4 bases, the J end by 2 bases, with 9 bases between. The germline gives CDR1 SGHRS, CDR2 YFSETQ. The CDR3 totals 13 residues. The CDR3 reads CASSPGLNTEAFF. CDR3 bases: TGCGCCAGCAGCCCCGGACTTAACACTGAAGCTTTCTTT.

The sample holds one count of this clone. The chain joins TRBV5-1 to TRBJ2-7; 11 bases line up with TRBD2. Germline V gene lookup returns CDR1 SGHRS and CDR2 YFSETQ. The junction had 6 bases not matched to a gene; V was cut back by 0 bases and J by 7 bases. This CDR3 has 15 amino acids. In nucleotides, the CDR3 is TGCGCCAGCAGCTTGGAGACTAGCGGGGTCGGTGAGCAGTACTTC. Translating gives CASSLETSGVGEQYF. Supplemented by reference TRBV5-1 and TRBJ2-7, the full variable domain reads KAGVTQTPRYLIKTRGQQVTLSCSPISGHRSVSWYQQTPGQGLQFLFEYFSETQRNKGNFPGRFSGRQFSNSRSEMNVSTLELGDSALYLCASSLETSGVGEQYFGPGTRLTVT.

This rearrangement joins TRBV30 to TRBJ1-1; D may be TRBD1 (5 bases). Germline V lookup: CDR1 GTSNPN, CDR2 SVGIG (reference sequence). This CDR3 is built from 11 residues. The V end lost 4 bases, the J end lost 4 bases, and 7 bases lay between the germline ends. The CDR3 loop is CAWNGGTEAFF. Here the CDR3 DNA reads TGTGCCTGGAACGGGGGCACTGAAGCTTTCTTT.

The chain couples TRBV18 to TRBJ1-1, with D unclear. From germline, CDR1 is KGHSH and CDR2 LQKENI. V lost 1 base and J 5 bases, leaving 14 bases between the germline ends. CDR3 length: 15 residues. DNA of the CDR3: TGTGCCAGCTCACCACGGTTTAGTATAGAAACTGAAGCTTTCTTT. Translating it yields CASSPRFSIETEAFF. The full variable domain, with the rest looked up from reference TRBV18 and TRBJ1-1, is NAGVMQNPRHLVRRRGQEARLRCSPMKGHSHVYWYRQLPEEGLKFMVYLQKENIIDESGMPKERFSAEFPKEGPSILRIQQVVRGDSAAYFCASSPRFSIETEAFFGQGTRLTVV.

The table lists this clone with a count of one. The chain's CDR3 is CASSVSGGGGTDTQYF. The CDR3 bases are TGTGCCAGCAGCGTCTCTGGCGGGGGTGGGACAGATACGCAGTATTTT. The chain uses TRBV9 and TRBJ2-3; 7 bases line up with TRBD2. This CDR3 has 16 residues. The junction had 9 bases not matched to a gene; V was cut back by 2 bases and J by 3 bases. Germline V gene sequence: CDR1 SGDLS, CDR2 YYNGEE.

The rearrangement uses TRBV6-2 or TRBV6-3 and TRBJ1-1; TRBD1 matches 9 bases. Germline CDR1 is MNHEY and CDR2 is SVGEGT. This CDR3 spans 14 amino acids. The V gene end was trimmed by 5 bases and the J gene end by 4 bases; junction bases not matched to a gene: 5. Here the CDR3 DNA reads TGTGCCAGCAGTCTGGGACAGGGAAGCACTGAAGCTTTCTTT. Amino acid sequence: CASSLGQGSTEAFF.

V gene TRBV2 combines with J gene TRBJ2-7; possible D gene TRBD2, 6 bases. V shed 4 bases and J shed 5 bases, with 12 bases lying between them. The germline CDR1 and CDR2 sequences are SNHLY and FYNNEI. The CDR3 is 13 amino acids. The CDR3 loop is CASSVGRGDEQYF. The DNA of the CDR3 is TGTGCCAGCAGTGTGGGGCGGGGTGACGAGCAGTACTTC. Supplemented by reference TRBV2 and TRBJ2-7, the full variable domain reads EPEVTQTPSHQVTQMGQEVILRCVPISNHLYFYWYRQILGQKVEFLVSFYNNEISEKSEIFDDQFSVERPDGSNFTLKIRSTKLEDSAMYFCASSVGRGDEQYFGPGTRLTVT.

The V and J genes are TRBV5-6 and TRBJ2-1; the D gene is possibly TRBD1 (6 bases). The V and J ends lost 0 bases and 5 bases respectively, with 9 bases between them. The CDR3 runs to 14 residues. Germline V gene lookup returns CDR1 SGHDT and CDR2 YYEEEE. The CDR3 region is CASSLVRDNNEQFF. DNA for the CDR3: TGTGCCAGCAGCTTGGTACGGGACAACAATGAGCAGTTCTTC.

The V call is TRBV9, the J call TRBJ2-3; 10 nucleotides align to TRBD1. J was trimmed by 6 bases and V by 6 bases; bases with no gene match: 7. Germline-derived CDR1 and CDR2 are SGDLS and YYNGEE. The length of the CDR3 is 14 residues. Here the CDR3 DNA reads TGTGCCAGCAACCCGGGACAGGGGATGGATACGCAGTATTTT. As protein: CASNPGQGMDTQYF.

The gene calls are TRBV9 and TRBJ1-2; D remains unclear. Trimming shortened V by 0 bases and J by 6 bases, and 9 bases separated the two germline ends. CDR1 is SGDLS, CDR2 YYNGEE, per germline. CDR3 size: 13 residues. CDR3 nucleotides: TGTGCCAGCAGCGTAGCCCCCCGGGATGGCTACACCTTC. Amino acids: CASSVAPRDGYTF.

The chain is built from TRBV6-2 or TRBV6-3 and TRBJ2-3, with 9 bases lining up with TRBD1. The CDR3 has 19 amino acids. The trim removed 2 bases at V and 0 bases at J, leaving 12 bases unmatched. The germline gives CDR1 MNHEY, CDR2 SVGEGT. The CDR3 loop reads CASSYEGTGRSWSTDTQYF. The CDR3 DNA sequence: TGTGCCAGCAGTTACGAGGGGACAGGGCGGAGTTGGAGCACAGATACGCAGTATTTT.

This chain connects TRBV15 to TRBJ2-7, with TRBD2 matching over 7 bases. CDR1 and CDR2 (germline): LNHNV, YYDKDF (reference sequence). CDR3 length equals 16 residues. Trimming at V came to 0 bases and at J to 3 bases, leaving 8 bases not matched to a gene. CDR3 bases: TGTGCCACCAGCAGAGATACGCTAGCGGCCAACTACGAGCAGTACTTC. Its protein product is CATSRDTLAANYEQYF. Using reference TRBV15 and TRBJ2-7 for the parts outside the CDR3, the full variable domain is DAMVIQNPRYQVTQFGKPVTLSCSQTLNHNVMYWYQQKSSQAPKLLFHYYDKDFNNEADTPDNFQSRRPNTSFCFLDIRSPGLGDTAMYLCATSRDTLAANYEQYFGPGTRLTVT.